Listed below are T cell receptor beta chains from one sample, sequenced in a study of blood T cell repertoires in COVID-19. Generated by immunoSEQ multiplex PCR, the TCRdb table keeps only in-frame clones and is missing some. This table holds a few hundred thousand clones, around 87% found once. What was sequenced was peripheral blood. Source of these receptors: a man aged 60-69 years with acute or convalescent COVID-19. Both conserved end residues are part of each CDR3. Each record gives: V gene, clone size, D gene, J gene, CDR3 length, CDR3 DNA, CDR3 protein. A D gene is named only where the DNA matches it firmly. Clone size is shown for a subset of rows, as once, few, many or a class of expanded clone.

V: TRBV3-1/TRBV3-2
size: .
D: .
J: TRBJ1-4
length: 12
DNA: TGTGCCAGCAGCCAACCCGCGGGGGCCATATCTTTT
CDR3: CASSQPAGAISF

V: TRBV13
size: few
D: .
J: TRBJ1-2
length: 13
DNA: TGTGCCAGCAGCTTAGGGACTGTCTATGGCTACACCTTC
CDR3: CASSLGTVYGYTF

V: TRBV28
size: .
D: .
J: TRBJ2-5
length: 13
DNA: TGTGCCAGCAGGATGGGCAGCTTGGGGACCCAGTACTTC
CDR3: CASRMGSLGTQYF

V: TRBV12-3/TRBV12-4
size: .
D: .
J: TRBJ2-3
length: 12
DNA: TGTGCCACCGCGGGGTACACAGATACGCAGTATTTT
CDR3: CATAGYTDTQYF

V: TRBV30
size: .
D: .
J: TRBJ1-3
length: 16
DNA: TGTGCCTGGAGTACCTCGGGGGTCAGCTCTGGAAACACCATATATTTT
CDR3: CAWSTSGVSSGNTIYF

V: TRBV5-5
size: few
D: .
J: TRBJ2-5
length: 15
DNA: TGTGCCAGCAGCCCCCGGGGCGGGGAACAAGAGACCCAGTACTTC
CDR3: CASSPRGGEQETQYF

V: TRBV5-5
size: .
D: TRBD2
J: TRBJ2-7
length: 16
DNA: TGTGCCAGCAGCCCCCCTTGGGGGGGTCTAAATAGGGAGCAGTACTTC
CDR3: CASSPPWGGLNREQYF

V: TRBV7-2
size: .
D: .
J: TRBJ1-5
length: 14
DNA: TGTGCCAGCAGCTTAGGAGACTTCAATCAGCCCCAGCATTTT
CDR3: CASSLGDFNQPQHF

V: TRBV7-3
size: .
D: TRBD1
J: TRBJ1-5
length: 17
DNA: TGTGCCAGCAGCTTCCTCGGACAGGGCGGGCCGAATCAGCCCCAGCATTTT
CDR3: CASSFLGQGGPNQPQHF

V: TRBV7-9
size: .
D: .
J: TRBJ1-1
length: 10
DNA: TGTGCCAGTGGAGACAGTGAAGCTTTCTTT
CDR3: CASGDSEAFF

V: TRBV4-1
size: .
D: .
J: TRBJ2-1
length: 12
DNA: TGCGCCAGCAGCCAAGACGGGGGGCGACAGTTCTTC
CDR3: CASSQDGGRQFF